This TCR beta chain is drawn from a study of response to subunit inactivated influenza vaccine. Findings of the study overall: After each seasonal influenza vaccination, few new T cells are recruited, the authors suggested.

The CDR3 runs to 12 residues. Germline CDR1 is MNHEY and CDR2 is SVGEGT. Trimming shortened V by 8 bases and J by 3 bases, and 8 bases separated the two germline ends. TCRdb itself ran the RT-PCR reads through MiXCR, one entry per CDR3 protein. In the table there are approximately 480,000 distinct CDR3 sequences, roughly 9.8% of which are singletons. The sample holds a few counts of this clonotype. Its antigen is still unknown. The sequences come from PBMCs from blood, collected 45 days after vaccination. The sequence was collected from a man aged 45-60 years who received an inactivated influenza vaccine. The genes are TRBV6-2 or TRBV6-3 and TRBJ1-5; D is ambiguous. The CDR3 region has the DNA TGTGCCAGCGAACAGACCAATCAGCCCCAGCATTTT. It specifies CASEQTNQPQHF.